The 11 T cell receptor beta chains below all came from one sample that was sequenced in a study of shared clonotypes between healthy human individuals (dated by TCRdb to 2020 to 2021). Library method: the immunoSEQ multiplex PCR assay. The table comes from immuneACCESS by way of TCRdb, which keeps in-frame sequences with V and J called. Part of the clones is missing from these tables; in studies checked, under half for an unresolved V gene and the rest for unknown reasons. The sample table shows about 230,000 clones, and about 69% are seen once. The top ten constitute around 10% of the sample. Sequencing was done on a sample of memory CD4+ T cells sorted from blood. The sample's cell subset or site label, in plain terms: CD45RA-negative fraction. Receptors were obtained from a man aged 25 to 45 in good health.

In the case of this clone: A junction end diverges from the germline sequence, so it may reflect a read error. The CDR3 region is CASSPRTSGTATGLEFF. The CDR3 DNA follows: TGTGCCAGCTCGCCACGGACTAGCGGGACCGCCACCGGTTTGGAGTTCTTC. V usage is TRBV18 and J usage is TRBJ2-1; 12 bases map to TRBD2. The germline V gene has CDR1 KGHSH and CDR2 LQKENI. CDR3 size: 17 residues. The variable domain in full, with the rest retrieved from reference TRBV18 and TRBJ2-1, is NAGVMQNPRHLVRRRGQEARLRCSPMKGHSHVYWYRQLPEEGLKFMVYLQKENIIDESGMPKERFSAEFPKEGPSILRIQQVVRGDSAAYFCASSPRTSGTATGLEFFGPGTRLTVL.

This chain joins TRBV5-4 and TRBJ2-3; unclear D gene. Germline values: CDR1 SGHNT, CDR2 YYREEE (reference sequence). Trimming took 2 bases from V and 8 from J, leaving 6 bases between them. CDR3 length: 11 amino acids. The DNA of the CDR3 is TGTGCCAGCAGCTTAGAATCTACGCAGTATTTT. It translates to CASSLESTQYF. The full variable domain, completed using reference TRBV5-4 and TRBJ2-3, is ETGVTQSPTHLIKTRGQQVTLRCSSQSGHNTVSWYQQALGQGPQFIFQYYREEENGRGNFPPRFSGLQFPNYSSELNVNALELDDSALYLCASSLESTQYFGPGTRLTVL.

The CDR3 DNA reads as TGCAGCGTTGCTTCCGTATTCCAAGAGACCCAGTACTTC. It specifies CSVASVFQETQYF. This sequence joins TRBV29-1 and TRBJ2-5; D call uncertain. Germline V gene data show CDR1 as SQVTM and CDR2 as ANQGSEA. The CDR3 runs 13 residues. V was clipped by 4 bases and J by 1 base, with 10 bases between them.

In this sample, this clone turned up many times. V and J are TRBV30 and TRBJ1-1; D not certain. Germline CDR1 and CDR2: GTSNPN and SVGIG (reference sequence). Trimming stripped 4 bases from V and 4 bases from J, with 10 bases between. CDR3 length: 12 residues. DNA of the CDR3: TGTGCCTGGATGGAGGGTCGCACTGAAGCTTTCTTT. Protein: CAWMEGRTEAFF.

A few counts support this clone. The V gene is TRBV28, the J gene TRBJ1-4; D gene ambiguous. This CDR3 spans 12 amino acids. V was pared by 5 bases and J by 6 bases, with 7 bases between. Per germline, CDR1 MDHEN and CDR2 SYDVKM. CDR3 loop: CASSLSYEKLFF. CDR3 bases: TGTGCCAGCAGTCTCTCCTATGAAAAACTGTTTTTT.

V is TRBV7-2 and J is TRBJ2-6; weak D call: TRBD2 (5 bases). Germline lookup yields CDR1 SGHTA and CDR2 FQGNSA. Trimming cost V 5 bases and J 4 bases, with 9 bases left between them. This CDR3 comprises 14 residues. DNA for the CDR3: TGTGCCAGCAGCACGGACTCCGGGGCCAACGTCCTGACTTTC. Its protein is CASSTDSGANVLTF.

This clone was found many times. J is TRBJ2-3 and V is TRBV6-5; 9 bases are a match to TRBD2. The trim removed 5 bases at V and 5 bases at J, leaving 5 bases unmatched. Germline V gives CDR1 MNHEY, CDR2 SVGAGI. CDR3 length: 14 amino acids. The CDR3 spells CASSNLRGGDTQYF. The CDR3, as DNA: TGTGCCAGCAGTAACTTGCGGGGGGGAGATACGCAGTATTTT.

This chain links TRBV2 with TRBJ2-3, with a weak D call TRBD1 (6 bases). Trimming pared 9 bases from V and 0 bases from J, leaving 16 bases between. The CDR3 runs to 15 residues. Germline CDR1 is SNHLY and CDR2 is FYNNEI. CDR3 DNA sequence: TGTGCCAGTCCAGATATCAGGGGTAGCACAGATACGCAGTATTTT. This encodes CASPDIRGSTDTQYF. The complete variable domain, with remaining parts taken from reference TRBV2 and TRBJ2-3, reads EPEVTQTPSHQVTQMGQEVILRCVPISNHLYFYWYRQILGQKVEFLVSFYNNEISEKSEIFDDQFSVERPDGSNFTLKIRSTKLEDSAMYFCASPDIRGSTDTQYFGPGTRLTVL.

The chain recombines TRBV25-1 with TRBJ2-7; D is ambiguous. Germline assignment: CDR1 MGHDK and CDR2 SYGVNS. The CDR3 contains 11 residues. Deletions cut 4 bases from V and 6 bases from J, with 7 bases between. The CDR3 reads CASSAVSEQYF. DNA of the CDR3: TGTGCCAGCAGTGCGGTCTCCGAGCAGTACTTC.

J is TRBJ2-1 and V is TRBV7-3; D gene ambiguous. CDR1 and CDR2 (germline): SGHTA, FQGTGA. This CDR3 comprises 16 residues. With 2 bases removed from V and 0 bases from J, the gap between germline ends came to 11 bases. CDR3 protein: CASSLDRLGSYNEQFF. Here the CDR3 DNA reads TGTGCCAGCAGCTTAGATCGCTTGGGCTCCTACAATGAGCAGTTCTTC.

V is TRBV6-1 and J is TRBJ2-1, with TRBD2 as a possible D gene (6 bases). Germline V CDR1 and CDR2: MNHNS, SASEGT. Trimming took off 0 bases at V and 3 bases at J, with 12 bases between the two ends. There are 16 residues in the CDR3. In DNA, the CDR3 is TGTGCCAGCAGTGAAGCGCAGGGAGGTGTCTACAATGAGCAGTTCTTC. Encoded protein: CASSEAQGGVYNEQFF.